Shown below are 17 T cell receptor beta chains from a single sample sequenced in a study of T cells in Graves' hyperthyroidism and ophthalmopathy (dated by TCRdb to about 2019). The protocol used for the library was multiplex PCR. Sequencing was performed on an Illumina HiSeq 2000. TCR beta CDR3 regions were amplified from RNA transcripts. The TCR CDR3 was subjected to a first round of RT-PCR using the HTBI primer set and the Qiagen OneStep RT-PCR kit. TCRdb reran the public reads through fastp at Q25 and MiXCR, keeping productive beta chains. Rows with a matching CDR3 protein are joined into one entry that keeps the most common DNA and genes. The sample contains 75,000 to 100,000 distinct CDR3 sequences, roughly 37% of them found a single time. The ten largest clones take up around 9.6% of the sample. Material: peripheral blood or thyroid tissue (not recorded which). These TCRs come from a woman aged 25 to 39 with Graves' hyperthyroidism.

This chain's CDR3 is CASVDDGNTDTQYF. CDR3 DNA sequence: TGTGCCAGCGTGGACGACGGAAACACAGATACGCAGTATTTT. The chain uses TRBV2 and TRBJ2-3; D is undetermined. Germline loops: CDR1 SNHLY, CDR2 FYNNEI. The V end lost 8 bases, the J end lost 2 bases, and 14 bases lay between the germline ends. The CDR3 runs to 14 residues.

The CDR3 region is CASSEIWGFESQHF. In DNA, the CDR3 is TGTGCCAGCAGTGAAATCTGGGGATTCGAGTCCCAGCATTTT. This chain joins TRBV2 and TRBJ1-5; D call uncertain. This CDR3 has 14 residues. CDR1 is SNHLY and CDR2 is FYNNEI in the germline V gene. V gave up 2 bases and J gave up 11 bases, with 16 bases separating them.

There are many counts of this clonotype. DNA of the CDR3: TGTGCCAGCGGGCCCTCGCCAGGAGGGAAGAGTGGCTACACCTTC. Its translation is CASGPSPGGKSGYTF. The chain couples TRBV2 to TRBJ1-2; D uncertain. Trimming took off 8 bases at V and 7 bases at J, with 23 bases between the two ends. The germline CDR1 and CDR2 sequences are SNHLY and FYNNEI. The CDR3 spans 15 residues.

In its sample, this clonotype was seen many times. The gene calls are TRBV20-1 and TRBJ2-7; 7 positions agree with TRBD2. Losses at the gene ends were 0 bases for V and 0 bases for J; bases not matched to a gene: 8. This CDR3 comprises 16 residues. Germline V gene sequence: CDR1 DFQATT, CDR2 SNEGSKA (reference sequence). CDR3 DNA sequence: TGCAGTGCTAGAGATGGGTGGGGAGGGAGCTCCTACGAGCAGTACTTC. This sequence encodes CSARDGWGGSSYEQYF.

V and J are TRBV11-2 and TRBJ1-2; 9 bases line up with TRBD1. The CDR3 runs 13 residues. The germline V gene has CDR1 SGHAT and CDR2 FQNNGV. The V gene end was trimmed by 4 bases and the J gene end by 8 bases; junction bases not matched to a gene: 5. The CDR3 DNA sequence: TGTGCCAGCAGCTCGGACAGGGGTACCGGCTACACCTTC. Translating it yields CASSSDRGTGYTF.

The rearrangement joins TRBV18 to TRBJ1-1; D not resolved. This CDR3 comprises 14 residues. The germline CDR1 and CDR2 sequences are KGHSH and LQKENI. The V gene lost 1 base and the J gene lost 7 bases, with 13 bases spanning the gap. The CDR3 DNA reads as TGTGCCAGCTCACCACGAAAGGACCCGGGTGAAGCTTTCTTT. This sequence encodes CASSPRKDPGEAFF.

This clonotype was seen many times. The CDR3 nucleotides read TGTGCCACCAGTGATTTGGGACTAGCGGGAGCCGGGGAGCTGTTTTTT. Protein: CATSDLGLAGAGELFF. The genes are TRBV24-1 and TRBJ2-2; TRBD2 matches at 13 bases. CDR1 is KGHDR and CDR2 is SFDVKD in the germline V gene. Germline trimming cut 0 bases from V and 6 bases from J; bases unmatched to any gene: 0. The CDR3 sequence is 16 residues long.

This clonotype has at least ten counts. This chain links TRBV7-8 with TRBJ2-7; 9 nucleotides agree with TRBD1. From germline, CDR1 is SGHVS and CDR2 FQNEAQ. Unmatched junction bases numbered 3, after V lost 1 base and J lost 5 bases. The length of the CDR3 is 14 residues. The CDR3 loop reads CASSLDGTGNEQYF. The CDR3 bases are TGTGCCAGCAGCTTAGATGGGACAGGGAACGAGCAGTACTTC.

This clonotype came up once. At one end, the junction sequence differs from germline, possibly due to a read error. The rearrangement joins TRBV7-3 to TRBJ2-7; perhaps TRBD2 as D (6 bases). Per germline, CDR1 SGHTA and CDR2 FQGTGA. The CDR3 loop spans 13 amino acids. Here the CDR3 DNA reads TGTGCCAGCAGGAGAGGAGGGACCGGGGAGCTGTACTTC. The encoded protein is CASRRGGTGELYF. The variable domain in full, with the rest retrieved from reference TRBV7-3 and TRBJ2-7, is GAGVSQTPSNKVTEKGKYVELRCDPISGHTALYWYRQSLGQGPEFLIYFQGTGAADDSGLPNDRFFAVRPEGSVSTLKIQRTERGDSAVYLCASRRGGTGELYFGPGTRLTVT.

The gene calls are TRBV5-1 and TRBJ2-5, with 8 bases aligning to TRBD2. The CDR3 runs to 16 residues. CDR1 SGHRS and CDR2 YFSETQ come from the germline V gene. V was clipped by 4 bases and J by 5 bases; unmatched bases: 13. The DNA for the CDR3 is TGCGCCAGCAGCGCGGGACTAGAAGCGAGTCGGGAGACCCAGTACTTC. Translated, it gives CASSAGLEASRETQYF.

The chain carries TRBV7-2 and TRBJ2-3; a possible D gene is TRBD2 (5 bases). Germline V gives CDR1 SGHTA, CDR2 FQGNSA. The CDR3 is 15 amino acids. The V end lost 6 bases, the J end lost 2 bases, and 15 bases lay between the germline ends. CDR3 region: CASSFATRTTDTQYF. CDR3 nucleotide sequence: TGTGCCAGCAGTTTTGCAACTAGGACCACAGATACGCAGTATTTT. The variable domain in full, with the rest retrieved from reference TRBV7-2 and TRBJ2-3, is GAGVSQSPSNKVTEKGKDVELRCDPISGHTALYWYRQSLGQGLEFLIYFQGNSAPDKSGLPSDRFSAERTGGSVSTLTIQRTQQEDSAVYLCASSFATRTTDTQYFGPGTRLTVL.

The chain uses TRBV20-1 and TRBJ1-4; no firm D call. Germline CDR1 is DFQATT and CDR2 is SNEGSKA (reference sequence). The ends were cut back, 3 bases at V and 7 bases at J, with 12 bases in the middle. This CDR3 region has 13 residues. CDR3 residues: CSARGPRFEKLFF. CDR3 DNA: TGCAGTGCTAGGGGCCCGCGTTTTGAAAAACTGTTTTTT.

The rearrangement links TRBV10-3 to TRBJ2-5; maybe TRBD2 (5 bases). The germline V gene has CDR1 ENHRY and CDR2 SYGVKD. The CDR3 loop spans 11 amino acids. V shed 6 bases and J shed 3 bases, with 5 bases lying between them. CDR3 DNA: TGTGCCATCAGCGGGAAAGAGACCCAGTACTTC. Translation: CAISGKETQYF.

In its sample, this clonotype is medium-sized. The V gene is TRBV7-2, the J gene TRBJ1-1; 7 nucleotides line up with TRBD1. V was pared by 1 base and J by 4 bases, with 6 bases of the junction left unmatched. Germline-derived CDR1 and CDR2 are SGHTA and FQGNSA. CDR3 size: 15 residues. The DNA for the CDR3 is TGTGCCAGCAGCTTAGTTGGAGCAGGGGGCACTGAAGCTTTCTTT. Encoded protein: CASSLVGAGGTEAFF.

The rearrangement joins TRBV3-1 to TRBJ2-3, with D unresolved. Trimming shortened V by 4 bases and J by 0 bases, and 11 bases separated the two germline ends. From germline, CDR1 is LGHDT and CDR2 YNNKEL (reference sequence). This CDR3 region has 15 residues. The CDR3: CASSPLYTSTDTQYF. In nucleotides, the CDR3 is TGTGCCAGCAGCCCCCTATACACTAGCACAGATACGCAGTATTTT.

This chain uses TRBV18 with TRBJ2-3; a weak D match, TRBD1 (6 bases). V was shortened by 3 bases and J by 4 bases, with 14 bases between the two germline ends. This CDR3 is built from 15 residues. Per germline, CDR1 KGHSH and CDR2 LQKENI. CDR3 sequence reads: CASSPRDMAADTQYF. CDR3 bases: TGTGCCAGCTCACCCCGGGACATGGCAGCAGATACGCAGTATTTT.

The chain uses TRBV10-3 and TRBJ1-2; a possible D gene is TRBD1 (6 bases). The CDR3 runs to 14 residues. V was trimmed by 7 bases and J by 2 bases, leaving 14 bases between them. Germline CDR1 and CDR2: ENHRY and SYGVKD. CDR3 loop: CAINTMTGNYGYTF. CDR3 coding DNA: TGTGCCATCAATACAATGACAGGAAACTATGGCTACACCTTC.